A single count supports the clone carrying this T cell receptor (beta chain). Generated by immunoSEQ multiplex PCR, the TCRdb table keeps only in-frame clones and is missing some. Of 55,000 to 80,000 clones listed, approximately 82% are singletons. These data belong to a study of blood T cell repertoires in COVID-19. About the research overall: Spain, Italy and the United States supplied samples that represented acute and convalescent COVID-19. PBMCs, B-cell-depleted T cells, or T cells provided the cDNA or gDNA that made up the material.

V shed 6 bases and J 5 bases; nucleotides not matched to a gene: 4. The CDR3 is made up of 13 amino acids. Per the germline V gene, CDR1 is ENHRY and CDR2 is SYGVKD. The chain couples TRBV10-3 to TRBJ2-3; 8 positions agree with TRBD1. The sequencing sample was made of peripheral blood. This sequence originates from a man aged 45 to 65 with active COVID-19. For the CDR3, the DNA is TGTGCCATCAGGGTGACAGGGGAAGATACGCAGTATTTT. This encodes CAIRVTGEDTQYF.